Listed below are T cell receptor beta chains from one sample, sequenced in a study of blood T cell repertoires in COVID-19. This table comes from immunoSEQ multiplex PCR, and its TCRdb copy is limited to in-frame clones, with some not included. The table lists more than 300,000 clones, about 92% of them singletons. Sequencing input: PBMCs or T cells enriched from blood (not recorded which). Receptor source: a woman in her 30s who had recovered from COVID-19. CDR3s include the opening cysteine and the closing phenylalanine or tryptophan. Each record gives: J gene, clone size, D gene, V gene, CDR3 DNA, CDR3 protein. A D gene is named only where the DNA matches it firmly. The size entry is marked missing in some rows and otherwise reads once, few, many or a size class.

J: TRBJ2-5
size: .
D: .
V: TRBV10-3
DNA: TGTGCCATCAGTGAGGGGGAGGCCTTTGGGACCCAGTACTTC
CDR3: CAISEGEAFGTQYF

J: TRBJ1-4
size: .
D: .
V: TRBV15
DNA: TGTGCCACCAGCAGAGAAGTCATCGGAACTAATGAAAAACTGTTTTTT
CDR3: CATSREVIGTNEKLFF

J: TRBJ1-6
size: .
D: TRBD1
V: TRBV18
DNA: TGTGCCAGCTCACCAGAACAGGGGAATTCACCCCTCCACTTT
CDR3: CASSPEQGNSPLHF

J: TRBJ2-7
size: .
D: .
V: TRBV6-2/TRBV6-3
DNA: TGTGCCAGCAGTTACCCGGCCGGGACTCCTTCCTACGAGCAGTACTTC
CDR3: CASSYPAGTPSYEQYF

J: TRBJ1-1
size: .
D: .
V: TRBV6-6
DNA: TGTGCCAGCGGAAGTCTCAGGTCGGACACTGAAGCTTTCTTT
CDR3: CASGSLRSDTEAFF

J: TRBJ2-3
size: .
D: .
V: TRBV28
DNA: TGTGCCAGCAGTTTCACTAGTAGGTTAGATACGCAGTATTTT
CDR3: CASSFTSRLDTQYF

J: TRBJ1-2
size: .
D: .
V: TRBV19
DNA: TGTGCCAGTAGTATTTCGGGAAGGAACTATGGCTACACCTTC
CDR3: CASSISGRNYGYTF

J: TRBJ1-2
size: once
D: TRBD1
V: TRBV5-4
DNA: TGTGCCAGCAGTGGGGACAGTAACTATGGCTACACCTTC
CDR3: CASSGDSNYGYTF

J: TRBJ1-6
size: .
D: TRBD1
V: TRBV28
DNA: TGTGCCAGCAGGTCCATACCGGGACAGCGTAATTCACCCCTCCACTTT
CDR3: CASRSIPGQRNSPLHF

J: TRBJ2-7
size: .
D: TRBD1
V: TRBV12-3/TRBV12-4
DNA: TGTGCCAGCAGATACAGGGGGCGCCAGGAGCAGTACTTC
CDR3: CASRYRGRQEQYF

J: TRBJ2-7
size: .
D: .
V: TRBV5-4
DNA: TGTGCCAGCGGATCGGGGGGCAAAAGCTACGAGCAGTACTTC
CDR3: CASGSGGKSYEQYF

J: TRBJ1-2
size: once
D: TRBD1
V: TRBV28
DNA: TGTGCCAGCATTCCGGGACAGGGGAACTATGGCTACACCTTC
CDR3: CASIPGQGNYGYTF

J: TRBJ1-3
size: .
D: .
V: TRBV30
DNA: TGTGCCTGGGACACTGGAAACACCATATATTTT
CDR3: CAWDTGNTIYF

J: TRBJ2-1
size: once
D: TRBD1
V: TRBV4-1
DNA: TGCGCCAGCAGCCAAGGAGGGACAGGATACAATGAGCAGTTCTTC
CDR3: CASSQGGTGYNEQFF

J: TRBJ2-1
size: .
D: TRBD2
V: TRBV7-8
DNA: TGTGCCAGCAGCTTGGAGGGAGGGAGGTACAATGAGCAGTTCTTC
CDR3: CASSLEGGRYNEQFF

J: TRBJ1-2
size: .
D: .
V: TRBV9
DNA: TGTGCCAGCAGGAATTCGCAGGGCTACACCTTC
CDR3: CASRNSQGYTF

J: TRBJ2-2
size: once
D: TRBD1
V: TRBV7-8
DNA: TGTGCCAGCAGCTACCGGGACAGGCTTACCGGGGAGCTGTTTTTT
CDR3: CASSYRDRLTGELFF

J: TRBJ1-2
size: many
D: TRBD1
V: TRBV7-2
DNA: TGTGCCAGCAGCCCCAGGGGGCAGGGCTATGGCTACACCTTC
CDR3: CASSPRGQGYGYTF

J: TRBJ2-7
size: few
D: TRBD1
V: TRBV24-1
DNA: TGTGCCACCAGTAAGGGGACAGGGGTCTCCTACGAGCAGTACTTC
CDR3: CATSKGTGVSYEQYF

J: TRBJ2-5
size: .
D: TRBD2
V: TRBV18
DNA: TGTGCCAGCTCACCGACCGGGACTAGTAAAGAGACCCAGTACTTC
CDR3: CASSPTGTSKETQYF

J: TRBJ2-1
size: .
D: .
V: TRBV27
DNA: TGTGCCAGCAGCTTACTAGAATCGCATGAGCAGTTCTTC
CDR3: CASSLLESHEQFF

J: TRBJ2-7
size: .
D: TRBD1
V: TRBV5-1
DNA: TGCGCCAGCAGCGTGGGACAGGGCGCGGGCGAGCAGTACTTC
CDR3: CASSVGQGAGEQYF

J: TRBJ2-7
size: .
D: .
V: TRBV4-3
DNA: TGCGCCAGCAGCCAAGATTGGGGCAGCTACGAGCAGTACTTC
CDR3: CASSQDWGSYEQYF

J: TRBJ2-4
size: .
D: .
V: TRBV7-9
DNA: TGTGCCAGCAGCTTAGGGACAGAAAACATTCAGTACTTC
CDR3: CASSLGTENIQYF

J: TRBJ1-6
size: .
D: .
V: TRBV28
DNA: TGTGCCAGCAGGGGGACATGGAATTCACCCCTCCACTTT
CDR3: CASRGTWNSPLHF

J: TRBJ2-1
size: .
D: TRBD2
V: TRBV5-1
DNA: TGCGCCAGCAGCTTAGCGGGAGAGGGGCGGTTCTTC
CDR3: CASSLAGEGRFF

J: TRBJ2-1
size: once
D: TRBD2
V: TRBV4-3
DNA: TGCGCCAGCAGCCAAGATACGCCCAGGACTAGCGGGAGGTTCTACAATGAGCAGTTCTTC
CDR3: CASSQDTPRTSGRFYNEQFF

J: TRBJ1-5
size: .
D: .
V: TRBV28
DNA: TGTGCCAGCAGTCCCGTTGGCCAGCCCCAGCATTTT
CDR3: CASSPVGQPQHF

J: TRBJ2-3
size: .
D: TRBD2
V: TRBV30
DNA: TGTGCCTGGAGTGTGGGGACTAGTGGTGGCACAGATACGCAGTATTTT
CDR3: CAWSVGTSGGTDTQYF

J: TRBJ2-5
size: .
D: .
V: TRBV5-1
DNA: TGCGCCAGCAGCGGAACAGGTGGAGAGACCCAGTACTTC
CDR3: CASSGTGGETQYF

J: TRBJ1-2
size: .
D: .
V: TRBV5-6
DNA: TGTGCCAGCAGAGTAGCCCCCCCGGGGGGCTATGGCTACACCTTC
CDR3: CASRVAPPGGYGYTF

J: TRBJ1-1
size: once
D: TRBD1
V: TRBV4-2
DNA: TGTGCCAGCAGCCAAGTCCATCGAAAGGTCTCAGGGGGGAACACTGAAGCTTTCTTT
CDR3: CASSQVHRKVSGGNTEAFF

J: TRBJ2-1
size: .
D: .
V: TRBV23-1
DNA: TGCGCCAGCAGAGAGCCCCGCTCCTACAATGAGCAGTTCTTC
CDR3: CASREPRSYNEQFF

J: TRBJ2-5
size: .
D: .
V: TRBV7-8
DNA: TGTGCCAGCAGCTTCAGACTACAAGAGACCCAGTACTTC
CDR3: CASSFRLQETQYF

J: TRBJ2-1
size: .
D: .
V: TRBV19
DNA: TGTGCCAGTAGTCCCTACACTAGTCCCAATGAGCAGTTCTTC
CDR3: CASSPYTSPNEQFF

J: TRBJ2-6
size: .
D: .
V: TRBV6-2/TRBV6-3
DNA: TGTGCCAGCAGTGGGAGGCAATCTGGGGCCAACGTCCTGACTTTC
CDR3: CASSGRQSGANVLTF

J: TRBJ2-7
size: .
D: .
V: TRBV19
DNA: TGTGCCAGTAGTACAGGGGGGCTGGGCGAGCAGTACTTC
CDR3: CASSTGGLGEQYF

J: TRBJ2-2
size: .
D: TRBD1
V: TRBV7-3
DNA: TGTGCCAGCAGCTCTGGACAGGGGGAGACCGGGGAGCTGTTTTTT
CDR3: CASSSGQGETGELFF

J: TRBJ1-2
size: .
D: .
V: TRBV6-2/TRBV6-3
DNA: TGTGCCAGCATCCCCCCCGGTGGGGGCAATGGCTACACCTTC
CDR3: CASIPPGGGNGYTF

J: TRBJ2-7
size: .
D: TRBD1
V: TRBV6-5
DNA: TGTGCCAGCAGTTACGGACAGGGCCCCTCCTACGAGCAGTACTTC
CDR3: CASSYGQGPSYEQYF

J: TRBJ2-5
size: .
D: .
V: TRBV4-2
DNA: TGTGCCAGCAGCCAAGATTCGCCAGGAAACAGGGAAGAGACCCAGTACTTC
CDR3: CASSQDSPGNREETQYF

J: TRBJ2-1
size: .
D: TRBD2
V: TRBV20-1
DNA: TGCAGTGCTAGTTCACTAGCGGGAGGGCCAGGGTACGATGAGCAGTTCTTC
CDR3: CSASSLAGGPGYDEQFF

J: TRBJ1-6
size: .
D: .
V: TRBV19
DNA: TGTGCCAGTAGTATGGAAGGGAGTAATTCACCCCTCCACTTT
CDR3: CASSMEGSNSPLHF

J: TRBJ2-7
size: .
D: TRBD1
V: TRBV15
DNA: TGTGCCACCAGCATTGGACAGGGGAACGAGCAGTACTTC
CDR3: CATSIGQGNEQYF

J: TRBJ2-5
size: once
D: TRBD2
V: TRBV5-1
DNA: TGCGCCAGCAGCCCCAGGCTAGCGGGGGACCAAGAGACCCAGTACTTC
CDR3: CASSPRLAGDQETQYF

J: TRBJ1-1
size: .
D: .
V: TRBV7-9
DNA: TGTGCCAGCAGCTCCGGGACATCGCGAGCTTTCTTT
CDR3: CASSSGTSRAFF

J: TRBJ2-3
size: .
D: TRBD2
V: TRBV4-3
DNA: TGCGCCAGCAGCCCCACGGCCGGGGGGACAGATACGCAGTATTTT
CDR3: CASSPTAGGTDTQYF

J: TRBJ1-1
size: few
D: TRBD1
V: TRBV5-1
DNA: TGCGCCAGCAGCGCACTAACAGGGGCGAACACTGAAGCTTTCTTT
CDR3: CASSALTGANTEAFF

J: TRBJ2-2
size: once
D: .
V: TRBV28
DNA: TGTGCCAGCAGTTTAAGGCTAGCGAACACCGGGGAGCTGTTTTTT
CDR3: CASSLRLANTGELFF

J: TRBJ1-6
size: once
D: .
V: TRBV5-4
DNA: TGTGCCAGCAGCCTAGACAGCTATTCACCCCTCCACTTT
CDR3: CASSLDSYSPLHF

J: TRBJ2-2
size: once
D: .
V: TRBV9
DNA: TGTGCCAGCAGCGTAGAAGGTTCTGCGGGGGCTACTCAAACCGGGGAGCTGTTTTTT
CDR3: CASSVEGSAGATQTGELFF

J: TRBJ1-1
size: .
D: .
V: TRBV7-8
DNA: TGTGCCAGCAGCCAATATGGACAAGAATTGACTGAAGCTTTCTTT
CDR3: CASSQYGQELTEAFF

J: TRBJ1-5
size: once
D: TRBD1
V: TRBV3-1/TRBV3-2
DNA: TGTGCCAGCAGCCTAGGGACAGGGGAGGGCCAGCATTTT
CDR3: CASSLGTGEGQHF